Following are 28 T cell receptor beta chains from one sample sequenced in a study of OX40 agonist ivuxolimab in advanced cancers. Assay used: immunoSEQ multiplex PCR; TCRdb lists only in-frame clones, some missing. The sample includes 95,000 to 150,000 clones, 93% seen only once; the top ten take about 0.15%. The specimen comprised CD4+ or CD8+ T cells sorted from blood, sampled in a trial of the OX40 agonist ivuxolimab. These receptors all come from an adult with an advanced solid tumor such as melanoma, head and neck, liver or kidney cancer.

This clone was counted a single time. The V call is TRBV7-8, the J call TRBJ2-3, with D unresolved. The V end was cut by 4 bases, the J end by 1 base, with 15 bases between. Per germline, CDR1 SGHVS and CDR2 FQNEAQ. The CDR3 contains 16 residues. CDR3 sequence: CASSSLGFRRTDTQYF. In DNA form, the CDR3 reads TGTGCCAGCAGCTCACTGGGTTTCAGGCGCACAGATACGCAGTATTTT.

The V and J genes are TRBV4-2 and TRBJ2-1, with 11 bases aligning to TRBD2. Germline assignment: CDR1 LGHNA and CDR2 YNFKEQ. The CDR3 consists of 16 residues. With 6 bases clipped from V and 4 bases from J, the junction kept 8 bases outside the gene matches. The CDR3 coding sequence is TGTGCCAGCAGGCATAGCGGGGGGGCTGTTTACAATGAGCAGTTCTTC. This sequence encodes CASRHSGGAVYNEQFF.

The chain is built from TRBV18 and TRBJ2-7, with TRBD1 matching 7 bases. The V and J ends lost 0 bases and 2 bases, in that order; junction bases with no gene match: 13. Germline V gene data show CDR1 as KGHSH and CDR2 as LQKENI. The CDR3 is 18 amino acids. The CDR3 reads CASSPPSTQGMGAYEQYF. Here the CDR3 DNA reads TGTGCCAGCTCACCACCTTCCACACAGGGGATGGGCGCCTACGAGCAGTACTTC. Together with reference TRBV18 and TRBJ2-7, the CDR3 gives the full variable domain: NAGVMQNPRHLVRRRGQEARLRCSPMKGHSHVYWYRQLPEEGLKFMVYLQKENIIDESGMPKERFSAEFPKEGPSILRIQQVVRGDSAAYFCASSPPSTQGMGAYEQYFGPGTRLTVT.

This clone was detected once. This chain uses TRBV5-6 with TRBJ1-1; 7 positions agree with TRBD1. Germline values: CDR1 SGHDT, CDR2 YYEEEE. The trim removed 2 bases at V and 0 bases at J, leaving 4 bases unmatched. This CDR3 spans 15 amino acids. The CDR3 DNA reads TGTGCCAGCAGCTTTTTTACAGGGGTGAACACTGAAGCTTTCTTT. It yields the protein CASSFFTGVNTEAFF.

This chain joins TRBV7-6 and TRBJ2-2, with D perhaps TRBD1 or TRBD2 (5 bases each). The CDR3 consists of 16 residues. Trimming removed 6 bases at V and 6 bases at J, with 20 bases between. Germline V gives CDR1 SGHVS, CDR2 FNYEAQ. The CDR3 here is CASSPERSGGSGELFF. The CDR3 DNA follows: TGTGCCAGCAGTCCAGAGAGGTCTGGGGGATCCGGGGAGCTGTTTTTT.

J is TRBJ2-5 and V is TRBV19; 7 bases are a match to TRBD2. This CDR3 region has 14 residues. Germline assignment: CDR1 LNHDA and CDR2 SQIVND (reference sequence). The V segment lost 4 bases and the J segment 1 base; nucleotides outside the gene matches: 3. CDR3 protein: CASSTGGIQETQYF. CDR3 sequence (DNA): TGTGCCAGTAGTACGGGGGGTATCCAAGAGACCCAGTACTTC.

This rearrangement joins TRBV19 to TRBJ1-4; TRBD1 matches at 9 bases. This CDR3 spans 15 amino acids. The germline V gene has CDR1 LNHDA and CDR2 SQIVND (reference sequence). V lost 1 base to trimming and J lost 8 bases; unmatched junction nucleotides: 5. The CDR3 here is CASSIATGGKEKLFF. CDR3 nucleotide sequence: TGTGCCAGTAGTATAGCCACAGGGGGCAAAGAAAAACTGTTTTTT.

The chain links TRBV4-1 to TRBJ2-7; the match to TRBD2 covers 8 bases. Germline assignment: CDR1 MGHRA and CDR2 YSYEKL. The CDR3 runs 16 residues. With V trimmed by 3 bases and J by 0 bases, 7 bases remained unmatched. CDR3 loop: CASSQRSGGDSYEQYF. In DNA form, the CDR3 reads TGCGCCAGCAGCCAGAGAAGCGGGGGAGACTCCTACGAGCAGTACTTC.

A single count supports this clone. V usage is TRBV28 and J usage is TRBJ2-7, with D perhaps TRBD1 (5 bases). Germline CDR1 MDHEN, CDR2 SYDVKM. V shed 6 bases and J shed 0 bases, with 15 bases lying between them. The CDR3 length is 15 residues. The CDR3 loop is CASRPQARGSYEQYF. CDR3 nucleotides: TGTGCCAGCAGACCCCAGGCTAGGGGCTCCTACGAGCAGTACTTC.

This chain joins TRBV30 and TRBJ1-2; D remains ambiguous. Per germline, CDR1 GTSNPN and CDR2 SVGIG (reference sequence). CDR3 size: 14 residues. The V gene lost 3 bases and the J gene lost 6 bases, with 17 bases spanning the gap. The CDR3 sequence is CAWSTQTAWNGYTF. In nucleotides, the CDR3 is TGTGCCTGGAGCACCCAGACTGCCTGGAATGGCTACACCTTC. Full variable domain (outside the CDR3, taken from reference TRBV30 and TRBJ1-2): SQTIHQWPATLVQPVGSPLSLECTVEGTSNPNLYWYRQAAGRGLQLLFYSVGIGQISSEVPQNLSASRPQDRQFILSSKKLLLSDSGFYLCAWSTQTAWNGYTFGSGTRLTVV.

The V gene is TRBV18, the J gene TRBJ2-1; TRBD2 aligns across 11 bases. The CDR3 contains 17 residues. Germline CDR1 is KGHSH and CDR2 is LQKENI. With 3 bases clipped from V and 2 bases from J, the junction kept 6 bases outside the gene matches. The CDR3 spells CASSPNLAGGAYNEQFF. The DNA for the CDR3 is TGTGCCAGCTCACCCAATCTAGCGGGGGGCGCCTACAATGAGCAGTTCTTC.

The V and J genes are TRBV28 and TRBJ1-2; D might be TRBD1 (5 bases). Trimming shortened V by 6 bases and J by 3 bases, and 14 bases separated the two germline ends. There are 14 residues in the CDR3. CDR1 is MDHEN, CDR2 SYDVKM, per germline. The CDR3 DNA reads as TGTGCCAGCAGGGCCGGGCTGGGGGACTATGGCTACACCTTC. Protein sequence: CASRAGLGDYGYTF.

The chain combines TRBV6-5 with TRBJ2-7, with D perhaps being TRBD1 or TRBD2 (5 bases each). CDR3 length equals 14 residues. Germline V gene data show CDR1 as MNHEY and CDR2 as SVGAGI. The ends were cut back, 4 bases at V and 4 bases at J, with 14 bases in the middle. In DNA, the CDR3 is TGTGCCAGCAGTTTGGCTATGAGGGGATACGAGCAGTACTTC. It encodes CASSLAMRGYEQYF.

The CDR3 loop reads CASSQGARNEKLFF. CDR3 coding DNA: TGTGCCAGCTCACAGGGGGCGCGGAATGAAAAACTGTTTTTT. This chain uses TRBV18 with TRBJ1-4; 7 positions agree with TRBD1. CDR1 is KGHSH and CDR2 is LQKENI in the germline V gene. The CDR3 has 14 amino acids. Losses at the gene ends were 4 bases for V and 5 bases for J; bases not matched to a gene: 4.

This chain links TRBV28 with TRBJ2-7; no definite D call. Per the germline V gene, CDR1 is MDHEN and CDR2 is SYDVKM. Deletions cut 4 bases from V and 3 bases from J, with 10 bases between. CDR3 size: 13 residues. Here the CDR3 DNA reads TGTGCCAGCAGTTCTTCCCCTAGCTACGAGCAGTACTTC. Translation: CASSSSPSYEQYF.

The chain has TRBV19 and TRBJ1-1; maybe TRBD1 (5 bases). Trimming stripped 3 bases from V and 1 base from J, with 9 bases between. The CDR3 has 14 amino acids. The germline gives CDR1 LNHDA, CDR2 SQIVND (reference sequence). The chain's CDR3 is CASSMGRWNTEAFF. For the CDR3, the DNA is TGTGCCAGTAGTATGGGACGGTGGAACACTGAAGCTTTCTTT. Full variable domain (missing parts from reference TRBV19 and TRBJ1-1): DGGITQSPKYLFRKEGQNVTLSCEQNLNHDAMYWYRQDPGQGLRLIYYSQIVNDFQKGDIAEGYSVSREKKESFPLTVTSAQKNPTAFYLCASSMGRWNTEAFFGQGTRLTVV.

The chain uses TRBV5-6 and TRBJ2-1; D assignment may be TRBD1 or TRBD2 (5 bases each). The CDR3 has 16 residues. Germline loops: CDR1 SGHDT, CDR2 YYEEEE. Trimming took off 1 base at V and 8 bases at J, with 19 bases between the two ends. The chain's CDR3 is CASSLLTGTANDEQFF. The CDR3 DNA is TGTGCCAGCAGCTTGCTGACCGGGACGGCAAACGATGAGCAGTTCTTC.

The chain recombines TRBV7-8 with TRBJ2-1; TRBD2 matches 13 bases. This CDR3 is 16 amino acids long. Germline CDR1 and CDR2: SGHVS and FQNEAQ. J was trimmed by 10 bases and V by 4 bases; bases with no gene match: 10. The CDR3 DNA is TGTGCCAGCAGCTCGGGACTAGCGGGGCCCCAGGGGGAGCAGTTCTTC. It is translated as CASSSGLAGPQGEQFF.

The CDR3 loop reads CASSETRHEQYF. The CDR3 region has the DNA TGTGCCAGCAGTGAGACGCGGCACGAGCAGTACTTC. The chain joins TRBV6-1 to TRBJ2-7; D not certain. Germline CDR1 MNHNS, CDR2 SASEGT. With 3 bases removed from V and 5 bases from J, the gap between germline ends came to 8 bases. This CDR3 is built from 12 residues.

CDR3 loop: CASSATGTGHEPQHF. The CDR3 DNA is TGTGCCAGCAGCGCTACAGGGACCGGCCATGAGCCCCAGCATTTT. The genes are TRBV7-8 and TRBJ1-5; a weak D match, TRBD1 (6 bases). V lost 5 bases, J lost 8 bases, and 19 bases lay in between. Germline V gene lookup returns CDR1 SGHVS and CDR2 FQNEAQ. The CDR3 is 15 amino acids.

The V gene is TRBV7-9, the J gene TRBJ2-3, with TRBD1 matching over 10 bases. This CDR3 spans 16 amino acids. J lost 2 bases, V lost 4 bases, and 6 bases had no gene match. Germline V gene lookup returns CDR1 SEHNR and CDR2 FQNEAQ (reference sequence). The CDR3 DNA sequence: TGTGCCAGCAGCTCACGGGACAGGGGAAACACAGATACGCAGTATTTT. Its protein is CASSSRDRGNTDTQYF.

The rearrangement joins TRBV28 to TRBJ2-3, with 9 bases lining up with TRBD1. The ends lost 6 bases at V and 3 bases at J; junction bases unmatched: 7. The CDR3 has 15 residues. From germline, CDR1 is MDHEN and CDR2 SYDVKM. Written as DNA, the CDR3 is TGTGCCAGCAGCTCTACGACAGGGGGGACAGATACGCAGTATTTT. This sequence encodes CASSSTTGGTDTQYF.

V and J are TRBV27 and TRBJ1-1; D not certain. V lost 4 bases and J 0 bases, leaving 15 bases between the germline ends. The CDR3 sequence is 16 residues long. Germline CDR1 MNHEY, CDR2 SMNVEV (reference sequence). CDR3 nucleotides: TGTGCCAGCAGTTCAGCCCTCGGACGAATGAACACTGAAGCTTTCTTT. Translating it yields CASSSALGRMNTEAFF.

The chain recombines TRBV4-1 with TRBJ2-2; the D is unclear. CDR1 and CDR2 (germline): MGHRA, YSYEKL. Trimming left V 0 bases short and J 4 bases short, with 12 bases between. CDR3 length: 16 residues. CDR3 sequence reads: CASSQEIIQITGELFF. The CDR3 bases are TGCGCCAGCAGCCAAGAAATCATACAGATCACCGGGGAGCTGTTTTTT.

The gene calls are TRBV2 and TRBJ2-7; TRBD2 matches 11 bases. V lost 5 bases, J lost 0 bases, and 6 bases stayed unmatched. The CDR3 sequence is 16 residues long. CDR1 and CDR2 from the germline V gene are SNHLY and FYNNEI. The CDR3 region has the DNA TGTGCCAGCAGTCTAGGACTAGCGGGTAACTCCTACGAGCAGTACTTC. Protein product: CASSLGLAGNSYEQYF.

The chain employs TRBV6-5 and TRBJ1-3; a possible D gene is TRBD1 (5 bases). CDR3 length: 13 residues. The germline gives CDR1 MNHEY, CDR2 SVGAGI. Trimming removed 2 bases at V and 4 bases at J, with 6 bases between. CDR3 sequence (DNA): TGTGCCAGCAGTTACCGACAGGGAAACACCATATATTTT. Translation gives CASSYRQGNTIYF.

The V gene is TRBV2, the J gene TRBJ1-5, with TRBD1 as a possible D gene (5 bases). V was shortened by 4 bases and J by 2 bases, with 9 bases between the two germline ends. The CDR3 runs to 14 residues. Looked up from germline, CDR1 is SNHLY and CDR2 is FYNNEI. The CDR3 sequence is CASSAGTGNQPQHF. DNA for the CDR3: TGTGCCAGCAGTGCCGGGACGGGCAATCAGCCCCAGCATTTT.

The chain recombines TRBV18 with TRBJ1-5; the D gene is possibly TRBD1 (6 bases). Per the germline V gene, CDR1 is KGHSH and CDR2 is LQKENI. The CDR3 sequence is 15 residues long. The V end lost 0 bases, the J end lost 6 bases, and 12 bases lay between the germline ends. DNA for the CDR3: TGTGCCAGCTCACCACCGGAGGGGGTGATTCAGCCCCAGCATTTT. Protein: CASSPPEGVIQPQHF.